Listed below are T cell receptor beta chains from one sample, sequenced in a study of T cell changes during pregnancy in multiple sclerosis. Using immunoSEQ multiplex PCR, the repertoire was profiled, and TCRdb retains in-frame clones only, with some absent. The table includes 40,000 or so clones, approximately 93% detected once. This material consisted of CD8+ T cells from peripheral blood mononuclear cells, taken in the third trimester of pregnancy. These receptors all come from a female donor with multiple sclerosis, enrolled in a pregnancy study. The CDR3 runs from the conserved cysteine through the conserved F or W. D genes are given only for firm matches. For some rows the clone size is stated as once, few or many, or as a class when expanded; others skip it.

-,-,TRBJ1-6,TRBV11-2,CASSLKQGSSPLHF,TGTGCCAGCAGCCTAAAACAGGGTTCTTCACCCCTCCACTTT
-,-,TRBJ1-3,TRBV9,CASSVANGNTIYF,TGTGCCAGCAGCGTAGCTAATGGAAACACCATATATTTT
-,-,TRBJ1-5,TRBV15,CATRGTRDSNQPQHF,TGTGCCACCAGGGGGACAAGGGATAGCAATCAGCCCCAGCATTTT
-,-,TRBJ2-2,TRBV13,CASRLGDTGELFF,TGTGCCAGCAGGCTCGGGGACACCGGGGAGCTGTTTTTT
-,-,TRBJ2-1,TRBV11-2,CASSGQGWGNEQFF,TGTGCCAGTTCGGGGCAGGGGTGGGGGAATGAGCAGTTCTTC
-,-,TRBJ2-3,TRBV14,CASSQVGGYDTQYF,TGTGCCAGCAGCCAAGTAGGGGGATATGATACGCAGTATTTT
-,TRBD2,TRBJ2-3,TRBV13,CASSTGLAGGLATQYF,TGTGCCAGCAGCACCGGCCTAGCGGGGGGGTTGGCTACGCAGTATTTT
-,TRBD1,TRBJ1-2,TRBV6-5,CASSYSDREYGYTF,TGTGCCAGCAGTTACTCGGACAGGGAGTATGGCTACACCTTC
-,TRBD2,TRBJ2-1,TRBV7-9,CASSLESASGGYNEQFF,TGTGCCAGCAGCTTAGAATCGGCGAGCGGGGGGTACAATGAGCAGTTCTTC
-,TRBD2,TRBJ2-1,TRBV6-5,CASSYAGTSLVEQFF,TGTGCCAGCAGTTACGCCGGGACTAGCTTGGTTGAGCAGTTCTTC
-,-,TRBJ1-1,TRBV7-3,CASSSSTEAFF,TGTGCCAGCAGCTCTAGCACTGAAGCTTTCTTT
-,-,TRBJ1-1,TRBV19,CASRAWGGVYTEAFF,TGTGCCAGTAGGGCATGGGGGGGGGTCTACACTGAAGCTTTCTTT
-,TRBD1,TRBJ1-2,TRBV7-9,CASSLGQGGHYGYTF,TGTGCCAGCAGCTTGGGACAGGGCGGTCACTATGGCTACACCTTC
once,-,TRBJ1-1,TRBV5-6,CASSLSQEVPLEFF,TGTGCCAGCAGCTTGAGTCAGGAGGTTCCTTTAGAATTCTTT
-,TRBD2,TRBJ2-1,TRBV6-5,CASSYLADSYNEQFF,TGTGCCAGCAGTTACCTAGCGGATTCCTACAATGAGCAGTTCTTC
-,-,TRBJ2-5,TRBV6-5,CASSSAAGQETQYF,TGTGCCAGCAGTTCGGCGGCGGGCCAAGAGACCCAGTACTTC
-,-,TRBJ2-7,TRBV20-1,CSAQGVNEQYF,TGCAGTGCTCAGGGCGTCAACGAGCAGTACTTC
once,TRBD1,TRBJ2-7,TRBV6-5,CASSLIPGQGPDEQYF,TGTGCCAGCAGTTTAATCCCGGGACAGGGCCCGGACGAGCAGTACTTC
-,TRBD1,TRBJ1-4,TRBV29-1,CSVTGIGEKLFF,TGCAGCGTGACAGGGATCGGAGAAAAACTGTTTTTT